This TCR beta chain derives from a study of CD8 T cells in ankylosing spondylitis. Whole-study findings and limits: Before this, some motif variants had been reported in reactive arthritis synovial fluid and blood.

This clonotype was observed many times. The antigen is not known. Germline values: CDR1 MGHDK, CDR2 SYGVNS. This CDR3 comprises 13 residues. V dropped 3 bases and J dropped 4 bases, with 7 bases sitting between them. Generation of TCR beta libraries employed quantitative 5'-RACE incorporating molecular barcodes. TCRdb re-called the 5' RACE reads through MiXCR, storing one row per CDR3 protein. Counted here are 200,000 to 250,000 distinct CDR3 sequences, about 10% occurring once; the ten biggest clones make up roughly 6.8%. The sequenced material came from blood, either unsorted or a sorted T cell fraction (not recorded which). The chain couples TRBV25-1 to TRBJ2-1; the D is unclear. The sequence was collected from a male donor with ankylosing spondylitis or in good health (not recorded which). The CDR3 spells CASSERNYNEQFF. CDR3 in DNA: TGTGCCAGCAGTGAGCGAAATTACAATGAGCAGTTCTTC.